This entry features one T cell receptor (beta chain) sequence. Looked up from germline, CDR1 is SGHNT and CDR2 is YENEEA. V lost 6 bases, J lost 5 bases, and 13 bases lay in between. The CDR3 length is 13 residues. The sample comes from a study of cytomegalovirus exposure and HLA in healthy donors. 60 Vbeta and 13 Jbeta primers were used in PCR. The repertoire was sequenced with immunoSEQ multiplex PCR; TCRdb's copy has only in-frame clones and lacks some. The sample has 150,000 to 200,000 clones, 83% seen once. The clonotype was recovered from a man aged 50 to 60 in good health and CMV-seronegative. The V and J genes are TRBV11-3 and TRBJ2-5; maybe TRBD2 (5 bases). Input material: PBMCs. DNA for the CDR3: TGTGCCAGCAGTCTGAGGACTGGGGAGACCCAGTACTTC. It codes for CASSLRTGETQYF.